The 27 T cell receptor beta chains given below trace back to one sample, sequenced in a study of beta chain features in type 1 diabetes. The isolated RNA, all of it, was reverse transcribed, so expressed TCRB transcripts were what got sequenced. Method: immunoSEQ multiplex PCR; TCRdb's copy keeps in-frame clones and lacks some. Here the sample spans roughly 140,000 clones, 40% to 55% being singletons. Input material: Tregs from blood. The receptors come from a man aged 18 to 30 in good health.

The V call is TRBV9, the J call TRBJ2-2, with a possible D match to TRBD2 (6 bases). This CDR3 region has 14 residues. Per the germline V gene, CDR1 is SGDLS and CDR2 is YYNGEE. V shed 3 bases and J shed 2 bases, with 8 bases lying between them. CDR3 region: CASSGEDNTGELFF. CDR3 bases: TGTGCCAGCAGCGGGGAGGACAACACCGGGGAGCTGTTTTTT.

J is TRBJ2-3 and V is TRBV6-6, with TRBD2 identical over 9 bases. The CDR3 runs 16 residues. Losses at the gene ends were 5 bases for V and 4 bases for J; bases not matched to a gene: 10. Germline V gene data show CDR1 as MNHNY and CDR2 as SVGAGI (reference sequence). CDR3 protein: CASSRGVAGVPDTQYF. DNA of the CDR3: TGTGCCAGCAGTCGTGGAGTAGCGGGAGTTCCAGATACGCAGTATTTT.

The CDR3 spells CASSRLVGEKFF. The CDR3 coding sequence is TGTGCCAGCAGCCGCCTAGTGGGAGAAAAGTTCTTC. The gene calls are TRBV7-2 and TRBJ2-1; the D gene is possibly TRBD2 (5 bases). From germline, CDR1 is SGHTA and CDR2 FQGNSA. V was trimmed by 5 bases and J by 14 bases, leaving 16 bases between them. The CDR3 sequence is 12 residues long.

This chain links TRBV18 with TRBJ2-7; D might be TRBD1 (6 bases). V lost 1 base and J lost 5, with 15 bases in between. This CDR3 spans 15 amino acids. Germline CDR1 is KGHSH and CDR2 is LQKENI. CDR3 nucleotide sequence: TGTGCCAGCTCACCACTTAGCAGGGGTCTCAACGAGCAGTACTTC. It translates to CASSPLSRGLNEQYF.

This chain connects TRBV5-1 to TRBJ2-2, with TRBD1 identical over 12 bases. Germline-derived CDR1 and CDR2 are SGHRS and YFSETQ. V was clipped by 5 bases and J by 5 bases; unmatched bases: 13. The CDR3 contains 18 residues. This chain's CDR3 is CASRRGTGGSIVTGELFF. The CDR3 DNA reads as TGCGCCAGCAGAAGGGGGACAGGGGGCTCTATTGTGACCGGGGAGCTGTTTTTT.

The chain couples TRBV27 to TRBJ2-7; the D is unclear. V was pared by 0 bases and J by 5 bases, with 8 bases between. Germline V lookup: CDR1 MNHEY, CDR2 SMNVEV (reference sequence). The CDR3 is 13 amino acids. CDR3 in amino acids: CASSLSVAHEQYF. In DNA, the CDR3 is TGTGCCAGCAGTTTATCGGTAGCCCACGAGCAGTACTTC.

There are a few counts of this clone. The CDR3 DNA is TGTGCCAGCAGTGGGAGAGGGACTAGCGGGGGTTTCTCCTACGAGCAGTACTTC. Protein product: CASSGRGTSGGFSYEQYF. The chain is built from TRBV6-1 and TRBJ2-7, with TRBD2 matching 14 bases. The junction had 8 bases not matched to a gene; V was cut back by 4 bases and J by 0 bases. Germline CDR1 reads MNHNS; CDR2 reads SASEGT. The CDR3 covers 18 residues.

The chain links TRBV11-2 to TRBJ2-2, with D tentatively TRBD2 (6 bases). The CDR3 consists of 15 residues. Between the trimmed V and J ends, which lost 3 bases and 4 bases, there was a span of 12 bases. Looked up from germline, CDR1 is SGHAT and CDR2 is FQNNGV. The CDR3 here is CASSFVGRGTGELFF. The CDR3 region has the DNA TGTGCCAGCAGCTTTGTGGGGCGGGGCACCGGGGAGCTGTTTTTT.

This clone was picked up a small number of times. This chain connects TRBV27 to TRBJ2-5; 11 bases agree with TRBD1. The DNA end is more similar to TRBJ2-7, so the J call may be wrong. CDR3 length: 18 residues. CDR1 and CDR2 (germline): MNHEY, SMNVEV (reference sequence). The CDR3 spells CASSLLSLGQGAGYEQYF. CDR3 nucleotides: TGTGCCAGCAGTTTACTCTCCCTAGGACAGGGGGCTGGCTACGAGCAGTACTTC.

The rearrangement uses TRBV5-1 and TRBJ2-5; 9 nucleotides line up with TRBD1. This CDR3 is built from 16 residues. Germline-derived CDR1 and CDR2 are SGHRS and YFSETQ. After removal of 1 base from V and 4 bases from J, the junction contained 8 bases not matched to a gene. The CDR3 bases are TGCGCCAGCAGCTTGAACCCGGGACAGGGTGCAGAGACCCAGTACTTC. Translating gives CASSLNPGQGAETQYF.

The J gene is TRBJ2-2, the V gene TRBV25-1; 8 nucleotides agree with TRBD1. This CDR3 is 13 amino acids long. V lost 7 bases and J lost 7; bases outside the gene matches: 5. Germline CDR1 and CDR2: MGHDK and SYGVNS. This CDR3 is CASTLGQGGELFF. In DNA form, the CDR3 reads TGTGCCAGCACCCTCGGACAGGGCGGGGAGCTGTTTTTT.

This CDR3 reads CASSLERLAPQYF. The DNA of the CDR3 is TGTGCCAGCAGCCTCGAGCGACTAGCGCCGCAGTACTTC. The V call is TRBV7-3, the J call TRBJ2-7; TRBD2 agrees at 8 bases. Germline V CDR1 and CDR2: SGHTA, FQGTGA. J was trimmed by 9 bases and V by 5 bases; bases with no gene match: 9. The CDR3 has 13 residues.

The chain couples TRBV11-2 to TRBJ1-4; D is undetermined. From germline, CDR1 is SGHAT and CDR2 FQNNGV. This CDR3 spans 13 amino acids. Trimming removed 2 bases at V and 7 bases at J, with 8 bases between. CDR3 nucleotide sequence: TGTGCCAGCAGCTTAATGTCGAGTGAAAAACTGTTTTTT. Translation: CASSLMSSEKLFF.

V is TRBV5-1 and J is TRBJ1-2; no clear D. Germline V gives CDR1 SGHRS, CDR2 YFSETQ. V lost 5 bases and J 10 bases, leaving 12 bases between the germline ends. The CDR3 runs 11 residues. The CDR3 here is CASSRGFLYTF. DNA for the CDR3: TGCGCCAGCAGTCGGGGATTTCTCTACACCTTC.

The chain combines TRBV20-1 with TRBJ1-2; 10 bases map to TRBD1. CDR1 and CDR2 from the germline V gene are DFQATT and SNEGSKA (reference sequence). With V trimmed by 5 bases and J by 8 bases, 2 bases remained unmatched. This CDR3 is 11 amino acids long. This chain's CDR3 is CSAQTGGGYTF. CDR3 in DNA: TGCAGTGCTCAGACAGGGGGCGGCTACACCTTC.

This clone was seen more than once but under ten times. The chain is built from TRBV7-3 and TRBJ2-5; 7 bases match TRBD1. Trimming at V came to 5 bases and at J to 3 bases, leaving 6 bases not matched to a gene. CDR3 size: 14 residues. CDR1 and CDR2 from the germline V gene are SGHTA and FQGTGA. The CDR3 DNA sequence: TGTGCCAGCAGCCCCCCCGACAGGGAAGAGACCCAGTACTTC. Translation: CASSPPDREETQYF.

This clone occurred a few times. This chain joins TRBV30 and TRBJ2-1; 8 bases agree with TRBD1. V gave up 3 bases and J gave up 8 bases; unmatched junction bases: 12. CDR1 and CDR2 (germline): GTSNPN, SVGIG (reference sequence). This CDR3 has 15 amino acids. In DNA, the CDR3 is TGTGCCTGGAGCCTAGACAGGGGCCTCTTCCATGAGCAGTTCTTC. It specifies CAWSLDRGLFHEQFF.

This clone has just a few counts. This CDR3 reads CASSIGGRGQPQHF. CDR3 nucleotides: TGTGCCAGTAGTATCGGGGGGCGGGGGCAGCCCCAGCATTTT. This rearrangement joins TRBV19 to TRBJ1-5; weak D call: TRBD1 (6 bases). The germline CDR1 and CDR2 sequences are LNHDA and SQIVND (reference sequence). Trimming left V 3 bases short and J 7 bases short, with 13 bases between. The CDR3 covers 14 residues.

This chain connects TRBV4-3 to TRBJ2-5, with D uncertain. This CDR3 has 13 amino acids. The V end was cut by 3 bases, the J end by 2 bases, with 7 bases between. Germline V lookup: CDR1 LGHNA, CDR2 YSLEER. The CDR3 protein is CASSQRRQETQYF. Written as DNA, the CDR3 is TGCGCCAGCAGCCAGCGGCGGCAAGAGACCCAGTACTTC.

V gene TRBV27 combines with J gene TRBJ2-3, with D possibly being TRBD2 (7 bases). Germline loops: CDR1 MNHEY, CDR2 SMNVEV (reference sequence). Trimming left V 8 bases short and J 4 bases short, with 16 bases between. The CDR3 is 14 amino acids. In DNA form, the CDR3 reads TGTGCCAGCTCAAAAAAAGGGGGGGCAGATACGCAGTATTTT. Translation: CASSKKGGADTQYF.

This chain connects TRBV5-1 to TRBJ2-7; 7 nucleotides line up with TRBD2. The germline CDR1 and CDR2 sequences are SGHRS and YFSETQ. V lost 5 bases and J lost 6; bases outside the gene matches: 8. This CDR3 has 13 residues. The CDR3 bases are TGCGCCAGCAGTCCCGGACTAGTCGGCGAGCAGTACTTC. It specifies CASSPGLVGEQYF.

The chain recombines TRBV30 with TRBJ2-5; 13 bases are shared with TRBD2. CDR3 size: 15 residues. Germline-derived CDR1 and CDR2 are GTSNPN and SVGIG (reference sequence). The V and J ends lost 5 bases and 5 bases, in that order; junction bases with no gene match: 8. The chain's CDR3 is CAWGLAGVGPETQYF. CDR3 nucleotide sequence: TGTGCCTGGGGACTAGCGGGAGTAGGTCCGGAGACCCAGTACTTC.

This clone was counted a few times. The CDR3 DNA reads TGTGCCAGCAGCACTAGAGGTGGGACCTACAATGAGCAGTTCTTC. The encoded protein is CASSTRGGTYNEQFF. V gene TRBV7-9 combines with J gene TRBJ2-1; D might be TRBD2 (5 bases). V lost 5 bases and J lost 2, with 13 bases in between. CDR1 and CDR2 (germline): SEHNR, FQNEAQ (reference sequence). CDR3 length equals 15 residues.

V is TRBV21-1 and J is TRBJ2-7; the table's D call, TRBD2, was not checked against the DNA. TRBV21-1 is a pseudogene. The CDR3 has 18 amino acids. Here the CDR3 DNA reads TGTGCCAGCAGCAAAAATGCGACGGGGGGAAAGGACGACTACGAGCAGTACTTC. Translating gives CASSKNATGGKDDYEQYF.

The rearrangement joins TRBV20-1 to TRBJ2-7, with D possibly matching TRBD1 (5 bases). The CDR3 contains 11 residues. V was clipped by 0 bases and J by 7 bases, with 7 bases between them. CDR1 and CDR2 from the germline V gene are DFQATT and SNEGSKA (reference sequence). CDR3 coding DNA: TGCAGTGCTAGAGATGGGGCGGAGCAGTACTTC. Protein sequence: CSARDGAEQYF.

This chain uses TRBV4-1 with TRBJ2-1; 8 bases fit TRBD2. CDR3 length: 16 amino acids. CDR1 MGHRA and CDR2 YSYEKL come from the germline V gene. V lost 7 bases and J lost 4; bases outside the gene matches: 12. DNA of the CDR3: TGCGCCAGCACCCCCCGGGAGCGGGGGAGGTACAATGAGCAGTTCTTC. Translated: CASTPRERGRYNEQFF.

This clone turned up a few times. CDR3 residues: CASSQISDTQYF. The CDR3 coding sequence is TGTGCCAGCAGCCAGATTTCAGATACGCAGTATTTT. The V gene is TRBV7-9, the J gene TRBJ2-3; D uncertain. Germline-derived CDR1 and CDR2 are SEHNR and FQNEAQ (reference sequence). This CDR3 has 12 amino acids. V lost 5 bases to trimming and J lost 4 bases, with 7 bases between them.